The source of this TCR beta chain is a study of OX40 agonist ivuxolimab in advanced cancers. Some background on the complete study: Ivuxolimab, which targeted the costimulatory receptor OX40 (CD134), was an agonistic, fully human IgG2 monoclonal antibody. Intravenous ivuxolimab was administered to patients every 2 weeks at six dose levels: 0.01, 0.1, 0.3, 1.5, 3 and 10 mg/kg. Of the approximately 50 patients in dose escalation, 19 had hepatocellular carcinoma, some 15 had melanoma, 9 had renal cell carcinoma and 9 had head and neck cancer. The dose-escalation cohort was over 70% male with a mean age of about 60 years, ranging from roughly 23 to 90. Patients were allowed to have had prior anti-PD-1, anti-PD-L1 or anti-CTLA-4 therapy, and 40% to 45% of the dose-escalation patients had previously received checkpoint inhibitors. Partial responses occurred in three dose-escalation patients, of whom one had hepatocellular carcinoma and two had cutaneous melanoma. Peripheral TCRbeta sequencing aimed to test whether ivuxolimab altered TCR sequence diversity and caused clonal T-cell expansion. The paper describes the monotherapy dose-escalation part (N ≈ 49 patients) of the phase I trial of ivuxolimab.

Genomic DNA was extracted from sorted cells for sequencing of the TCRbeta CDR3 region. The immunoSEQ Assay was used to sequence the TCRbeta CDR3 regions. This immuneACCESS table, as held by TCRdb, lists in-frame sequences with V and J called but not all clones. Of the missing ones, under half trace to an unresolved V gene in checked studies; the others have no known cause. The sample includes some 77,000 clones, with over 85% observed a single time. The top ten hold around 4.8% of the sample. Patients with autoimmune disease history or receiving systemic immunosuppression were excluded from the trial. Peripheral blood for TCR sequencing was collected from all dose cohorts at baseline, on cycle 4 day 1, and on cycle 7 day 1. Samples came from an open-label, multicenter, first-in-human phase I dose-escalation trial of ivuxolimab. Adults with locally advanced or metastatic melanoma, renal cell carcinoma, hepatocellular carcinoma or head and neck squamous cell carcinoma were enrolled in the trial. Before TCR sequencing, CD4+ T cells and CD8+ T cells from peripheral blood were sorted into separate populations.

General findings and caveats noted by the study authors: Antigen specificity was not determined for the clonally expanded peripheral T cells. At doses of 0.1 to 3.0 mg/kg, clonal expansion of both CD4+ and CD8+ T cells in blood was seen between baseline and week 6. Low levels of normalized T-cell clonal expansion were also seen in some patients who did not respond. In the 0.1-3.0 mg/kg groups, partial responders had among the lowest normalized peripheral clonal expansion, particularly in CD8+ T cells. On average, CD8+ T cells showed more expanded clones than CD4+ T cells after ivuxolimab.

This clone was seen once. Its target antigen remains unknown. Base qualities are not recorded, but no much larger clone differs from it by a single base. The input for sequencing was CD4+ or CD8+ T cells sorted from blood, taken in a trial of the OX40 agonist ivuxolimab. The clonotype was recovered from an adult with an advanced solid tumor such as melanoma, head and neck, liver or kidney cancer.

The DNA is as follows: TGTGCCAGTAGTAAAATTAACGGAGGGGAGAATGAGCAGTTCTTC. The translation is CASSKINGGENEQFF. The chain employs TRBV19 and TRBJ2-1; the D gene is possibly TRBD2, with 6 bases matching. The CDR3 starts with the cysteine, ends with the phenylalanine, and has 15 residues. Only the CDR3 DNA stays, 45 bases, in frame from base 1. V sheds 4 bases and J sheds 7 bases, leaving 17 bases between their ends. The germline V gene (reference sequence) supplies CDR1 LNHDA and CDR2 SQIVND.